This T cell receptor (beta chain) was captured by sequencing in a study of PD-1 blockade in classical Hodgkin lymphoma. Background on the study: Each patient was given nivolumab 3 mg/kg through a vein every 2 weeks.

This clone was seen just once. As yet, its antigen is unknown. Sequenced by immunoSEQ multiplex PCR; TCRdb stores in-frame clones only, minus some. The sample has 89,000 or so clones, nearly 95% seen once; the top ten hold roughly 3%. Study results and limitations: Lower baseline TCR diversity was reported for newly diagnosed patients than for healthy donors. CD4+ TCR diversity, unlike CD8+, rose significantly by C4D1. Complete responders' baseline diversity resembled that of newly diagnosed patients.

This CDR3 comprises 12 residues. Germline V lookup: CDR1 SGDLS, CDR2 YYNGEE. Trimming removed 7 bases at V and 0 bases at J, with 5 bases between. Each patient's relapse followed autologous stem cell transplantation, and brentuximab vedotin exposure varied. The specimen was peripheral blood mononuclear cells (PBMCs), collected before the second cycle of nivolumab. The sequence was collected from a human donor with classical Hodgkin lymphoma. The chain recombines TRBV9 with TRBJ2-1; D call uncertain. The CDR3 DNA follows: TGTGCCAGCGAAAGCTCCTACAATGAGCAGTTCTTC. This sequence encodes CASESSYNEQFF. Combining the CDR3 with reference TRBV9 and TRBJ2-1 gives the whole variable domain DSGVTQTPKHLITATGQRVTLRCSPRSGDLSVYWYQQSLDQGLQFLIQYYNGEERAKGNILERFSAQQFPDLHSELNLSSLELGDSALYFCASESSYNEQFFGPGTRLTVL.